These 27 T cell receptor beta chains were sequenced from one sample in a study of regulatory T cells in long-lasting Graves disease. Time point in this sample: persistent/refractory GD, antithyroid drugs over 5 years with positive TRAb. The TCR library used RNA extracted from PBMCs. Arm-PCR of CDR3 regions with iRepertoire HTBI primers generated TCR beta libraries. TCRdb passed the multiplex PCR reads through MiXCR, listing each CDR3 protein once. In the table there are about 300,000 distinct CDR3 sequences, under 25% of which are singletons. The sample was peripheral blood mononuclear cells (PBMCs), taken when the disease was refractory, from a patient treated with antithyroid drugs. All receptors come from a female donor with Graves disease.

In this sample, this clonotype turned up many times. The CDR3 spells CASSSTGNYEQYF. The CDR3, as DNA: TGCGCCAGCAGCTCAACAGGGAATTACGAGCAGTACTTC. The chain has TRBV5-1 and TRBJ2-7; a weak D match, TRBD1 (6 bases). V was shortened by 3 bases and J by 4 bases, with 11 bases between the two germline ends. Germline CDR1 and CDR2: SGHRS and YFSETQ. There are 13 residues in the CDR3.

The V call is TRBV20-1, the J call TRBJ2-7; no reliable D call. V dropped 3 bases and J dropped 0 bases, with 6 bases sitting between them. This CDR3 is 12 amino acids long. CDR1 and CDR2 (germline): DFQATT, SNEGSKA (reference sequence). The CDR3 DNA reads as TGCAGTGCTAGCCCGGCCTCCTACGAGCAGTACTTC. Translation gives CSASPASYEQYF.

This clonotype was observed many times. The chain uses TRBV7-2 and TRBJ2-7, with 7 positions matching TRBD2. The CDR3 contains 14 residues. Germline assignment: CDR1 SGHTA and CDR2 FQGNSA. J gave up 2 bases and V 8 bases, and 9 bases lay outside the gene matches. The DNA for the CDR3 is TGTGCCAGCCGACCCGCGGGAGAAGCCTACGAGCAGTACTTC. Its translation: CASRPAGEAYEQYF.

This clonotype was counted at least ten times. The chain is built from TRBV5-1 and TRBJ2-7, with 11 bases identical to TRBD2. The CDR3 consists of 14 residues. The germline V gene has CDR1 SGHRS and CDR2 YFSETQ. V gave up 1 base and J gave up 5 bases; unmatched junction bases: 2. The CDR3 region is CASSLTSGSHEQYF. CDR3 in DNA: TGCGCCAGCAGCTTGACTAGCGGGAGTCACGAGCAGTACTTC. The full variable domain, completed using reference TRBV5-1 and TRBJ2-7, is KAGVTQTPRYLIKTRGQQVTLSCSPISGHRSVSWYQQTPGQGLQFLFEYFSETQRNKGNFPGRFSGRQFSNSRSEMNVSTLELGDSALYLCASSLTSGSHEQYFGPGTRLTVT.

This clonotype came up many times. The chain links TRBV12-3 or TRBV12-4 to TRBJ2-7, with D unclear. The CDR3 consists of 14 residues. Trimming took off 7 bases at V and 0 bases at J, with 13 bases between the two ends. The CDR3: CASTSLGLSYEQYF. CDR3 DNA sequence: TGTGCCAGCACCAGCCTAGGGCTCTCCTACGAGCAGTACTTC.

V and J are TRBV10-3 and TRBJ2-7, with 8 nucleotides matching TRBD2. Germline V gene sequence: CDR1 ENHRY, CDR2 SYGVKD. V lost 5 bases to trimming and J lost 0 bases; unmatched junction nucleotides: 3. The CDR3 is 14 residues long. CDR3 loop: CAISIAGSSYEQYF. The CDR3 coding sequence is TGTGCCATCAGTATAGCGGGAAGCTCCTACGAGCAGTACTTC.

Of note for this clonotype: This likely traces to a read error, being one base from a far larger clone. The V gene is TRBV9, the J gene TRBJ2-5, with 7 bases lining up with TRBD1. In germline, CDR1 is SGDLS, CDR2 YYNGEE. The CDR3 length is 13 residues. CDR3 region: CASSRQGRETQHF. As DNA, the CDR3 is TGTGCCAGCAGTCGACAGGGCAGGGAGACCCAGCACTTC.

This clonotype turned up a few times. The J gene is TRBJ1-2, the V gene TRBV7-9; D possibly corresponds to TRBD1 (5 bases). Germline lookup yields CDR1 SEHNR and CDR2 FQNEAQ (reference sequence). This CDR3 has 15 residues. Trimming took 5 bases from V and 3 from J, leaving 16 bases between them. The CDR3 reads CASSLSYGTDYGYTF. CDR3 nucleotide sequence: TGTGCCAGCAGCCTTTCCTACGGGACGGACTATGGCTACACCTTC.

The sample holds many counts of this clonotype. V usage is TRBV7-9 and J usage is TRBJ2-7; the D is unclear. The CDR3 is made up of 12 amino acids. The V end was cut by 1 base, the J end by 5 bases, with 6 bases between. CDR1 SEHNR and CDR2 FQNEAQ come from the germline V gene (reference sequence). The DNA for the CDR3 is TGTGCCAGCAGCTTAGGCCCCCACGAGCAGTACTTC. Amino acid sequence: CASSLGPHEQYF. Drawing the rest from reference TRBV7-9 and TRBJ2-7, the complete variable domain is DTGVSQNPRHKITKRGQNVTFRCDPISEHNRLYWYRQTLGQGPEFLTYFQNEAQLEKSRLLSDRFSAERPKGSFSTLEIQRTEQGDSAMYLCASSLGPHEQYFGPGTRLTVT.

This chain connects TRBV7-9 to TRBJ2-1, with D uncertain. Trimming took 8 bases from V and 7 from J, leaving 12 bases between them. Germline CDR1 is SEHNR and CDR2 is FQNEAQ (reference sequence). The CDR3 extends over 12 amino acids. DNA for the CDR3: TGTGCCAGCTCCAGAGATGGGAATGAGCAGTTCTTC. Its translation is CASSRDGNEQFF.

This clonotype was seen many times. The J gene is TRBJ1-5, the V gene TRBV6-2 or TRBV6-3; 8 nucleotides agree with TRBD1. The trim removed 4 bases at V and 2 bases at J, leaving 4 bases unmatched. The CDR3 has 15 residues. CDR1 is MNHEY and CDR2 is SVGEGT in the germline V gene. The CDR3 sequence: CASSFGQGGNQPQHF. As DNA, the CDR3 is TGTGCCAGCAGTTTTGGACAGGGAGGCAATCAGCCCCAGCATTTT.

The V and J genes are TRBV6-1 and TRBJ1-6; no clear D. TRBJ1-1 explains the end of the DNA better; the J call may be wrong. This CDR3 is built from 13 residues. CDR1 MNHNS and CDR2 SASEGT come from the germline V gene. CDR3 coding DNA: TGTGCCAGCAGGAAGGAACACGGGAATGGAGCTTTCTTT. Translation gives CASRKEHGNGAFF.

This clonotype was counted many times. The chain couples TRBV6-1 to TRBJ1-2; D is unresolved. CDR1 is MNHNS, CDR2 SASEGT, per germline. V shed 6 bases and J shed 4 bases, with 18 bases lying between them. The CDR3 runs 15 residues. CDR3: CASRTAKGWGYGYTF. The CDR3 DNA is TGTGCCAGCAGAACGGCTAAAGGCTGGGGCTATGGCTACACCTTC.

The chain carries TRBV19 and TRBJ1-1; D gene unclear. The CDR3 loop spans 13 amino acids. Germline V gene lookup returns CDR1 LNHDA and CDR2 SQIVND (reference sequence). Trimming stripped 5 bases from V and 4 bases from J, with 11 bases between. The CDR3 reads CASSLGATTEAFF. The CDR3 DNA reads as TGTGCCAGTAGTTTGGGTGCTACCACTGAAGCTTTCTTT. Together with reference TRBV19 and TRBJ1-1, the CDR3 gives the full variable domain: DGGITQSPKYLFRKEGQNVTLSCEQNLNHDAMYWYRQDPGQGLRLIYYSQIVNDFQKGDIAEGYSVSREKKESFPLTVTSAQKNPTAFYLCASSLGATTEAFFGQGTRLTVV.

This clonotype was counted ten times or more. The J gene is TRBJ1-2, the V gene TRBV28, with D possibly being TRBD1 (5 bases). The germline CDR1 and CDR2 sequences are MDHEN and SYDVKM. Trimming stripped 3 bases from V and 7 bases from J, with 21 bases between. The CDR3 has 16 residues. CDR3 loop: CASSLGMAGTLGGYTF. CDR3 nucleotide sequence: TGTGCCAGCAGTTTGGGCATGGCAGGGACCTTGGGTGGCTACACCTTC.

This chain connects TRBV27 to TRBJ2-7, with TRBD2 matching over 9 bases. The CDR3 has 16 amino acids. The V gene end was trimmed by 3 bases and the J gene end by 3 bases; junction bases not matched to a gene: 9. The germline gives CDR1 MNHEY, CDR2 SMNVEV (reference sequence). The CDR3 bases are TGTGCCAGCAGTTTTGGACTAGCGCGAGCCCTCTACGAGCAGTACTTC. Translation gives CASSFGLARALYEQYF.

This clonotype was recorded at least ten times. The gene calls are TRBV28 and TRBJ2-5; TRBD2 is a possible D gene (5 bases). CDR3 length equals 15 residues. The germline V gene has CDR1 MDHEN and CDR2 SYDVKM. V was shortened by 6 bases and J by 1 base, with 15 bases between the two germline ends. The CDR3 DNA reads as TGTGCCAGCAGCATCCTAGGGAGCGTCCAAGAGACCCAGTACTTC. This encodes CASSILGSVQETQYF.

The rearrangement joins TRBV3-1 to TRBJ1-6; no reliable D call. CDR3 length equals 12 residues. Germline loops: CDR1 LGHDT, CDR2 YNNKEL (reference sequence). Trimming stripped 2 bases from V and 7 bases from J, with 3 bases between. CDR3 sequence: CASSQINSPLHF. The CDR3 nucleotides are TGTGCCAGCAGCCAAATAAATTCACCCCTCCACTTT.

The chain employs TRBV3-1 and TRBJ1-2; no reliable D call. The V end lost 3 bases, the J end lost 0 bases, and 8 bases lay between the germline ends. Germline V gene lookup returns CDR1 LGHDT and CDR2 YNNKEL (reference sequence). The CDR3 totals 14 residues. CDR3 sequence reads: CASSHLPANYGYTF. In DNA, the CDR3 is TGTGCCAGCAGCCACCTCCCAGCTAACTATGGCTACACCTTC. The full variable domain, with the rest looked up from reference TRBV3-1 and TRBJ1-2, is DTAVSQTPKYLVTQMGNDKSIKCEQNLGHDTMYWYKQDSKKFLKIMFSYNNKELIINETVPNRFSPKSPDKAHLNLHINSLELGDSAVYFCASSHLPANYGYTFGSGTRLTVV.

The chain joins TRBV19 to TRBJ1-1; TRBD1 is a possible D gene (5 bases). V lost 0 bases and J 2 bases, leaving 10 bases between the germline ends. The CDR3 runs 15 residues. The germline gives CDR1 LNHDA, CDR2 SQIVND (reference sequence). The CDR3 sequence: CASSIDGGTNTEAFF. The CDR3 DNA sequence: TGTGCCAGTAGTATAGATGGGGGTACTAACACTGAAGCTTTCTTT.

Concerning this clonotype itself: Since a much larger clone is just one base distant, this may be a read error. V gene TRBV12-3 or TRBV12-4 combines with J gene TRBJ1-2, with D possibly matching TRBD1 (6 bases). Trimming shortened V by 4 bases and J by 2 bases, and 17 bases separated the two germline ends. The CDR3 is made up of 16 amino acids. The chain's CDR3 is CASSSNSTGGNYGYTF. The CDR3 coding sequence is TGTGCCAGCAGTTCTAACTCGACAGGCGGGAACTATGGCTACACCTTC.

In its sample, this clonotype was seen a few times. The V and J genes are TRBV6-1 and TRBJ2-6; TRBD1 matches 8 bases. Germline loops: CDR1 MNHNS, CDR2 SASEGT. The CDR3 sequence is 16 residues long. J was trimmed by 0 bases and V by 8 bases; bases with no gene match: 6. CDR3 bases: TGTGCCAGCGGACAGGGAGGAAGCTCTGGGGCCAACGTCCTGACTTTC. Its protein product is CASGQGGSSGANVLTF.

In this sample, this clonotype turned up many times. CDR3 protein: CASSATSGDTGELFF. DNA for the CDR3: TGTGCCAGCAGCGCGACTAGCGGAGACACCGGGGAGCTGTTTTTT. The chain links TRBV7-9 to TRBJ2-2; TRBD2 matches at 9 bases. The germline gives CDR1 SEHNR, CDR2 FQNEAQ (reference sequence). The CDR3 spans 15 residues. V was clipped by 5 bases and J by 3 bases; unmatched bases: 4. The full variable domain, rest sourced from reference TRBV7-9 and TRBJ2-2, is DTGVSQNPRHKITKRGQNVTFRCDPISEHNRLYWYRQTLGQGPEFLTYFQNEAQLEKSRLLSDRFSAERPKGSFSTLEIQRTEQGDSAMYLCASSATSGDTGELFFGEGSRLTVL.

This clonotype was picked up a small number of times. The chain links TRBV3-1 to TRBJ1-4, with D tentatively TRBD1 (5 bases). The germline V gene encodes CDR1 LGHDT and CDR2 YNNKEL (reference sequence). CDR3 length equals 14 residues. Trimming pared 1 base from V and 7 bases from J, leaving 10 bases between. CDR3 nucleotide sequence: TGTGCCAGCAGCCAAGGACAGTGGGGTGAAAAACTGTTTTTT. As protein: CASSQGQWGEKLFF.

This clonotype was seen many times. The chain joins TRBV28 to TRBJ2-5; D possibly corresponds to TRBD2 (5 bases). The ends were cut back, 6 bases at V and 2 bases at J, with 10 bases in the middle. Germline CDR1 is MDHEN and CDR2 is SYDVKM. This CDR3 is 13 amino acids long. The CDR3 spells CASSSPGQETQYF. The CDR3 DNA sequence: TGTGCCAGCAGCAGCCCGGGACAAGAGACCCAGTACTTC.

This clonotype appeared a few times. V and J are TRBV9 and TRBJ2-7; D possibly uses TRBD1 or TRBD2 (5 bases each). V lost 0 bases, J lost 2 bases, and 12 bases lay in between. CDR1 and CDR2 from the germline V gene are SGDLS and YYNGEE. This CDR3 is 15 amino acids long. CDR3 DNA: TGTGCCAGCAGCGTAGGTCGGGTGGGGGCCTACGAGCAGTACTTC. Its translation: CASSVGRVGAYEQYF.

This clonotype was seen a few times. This rearrangement joins TRBV4-3 to TRBJ2-7; 9 bases map to TRBD1. There are 19 residues in the CDR3. Germline V CDR1 and CDR2: LGHNA, YSLEER. The V gene end was trimmed by 0 bases and the J gene end by 2 bases; junction bases not matched to a gene: 14. The CDR3 DNA is TGCGCCAGCAGCCAAGATCACTCTTCGCCGGGACAGGGTGCCTACGAGCAGTACTTC. Its protein product is CASSQDHSSPGQGAYEQYF.